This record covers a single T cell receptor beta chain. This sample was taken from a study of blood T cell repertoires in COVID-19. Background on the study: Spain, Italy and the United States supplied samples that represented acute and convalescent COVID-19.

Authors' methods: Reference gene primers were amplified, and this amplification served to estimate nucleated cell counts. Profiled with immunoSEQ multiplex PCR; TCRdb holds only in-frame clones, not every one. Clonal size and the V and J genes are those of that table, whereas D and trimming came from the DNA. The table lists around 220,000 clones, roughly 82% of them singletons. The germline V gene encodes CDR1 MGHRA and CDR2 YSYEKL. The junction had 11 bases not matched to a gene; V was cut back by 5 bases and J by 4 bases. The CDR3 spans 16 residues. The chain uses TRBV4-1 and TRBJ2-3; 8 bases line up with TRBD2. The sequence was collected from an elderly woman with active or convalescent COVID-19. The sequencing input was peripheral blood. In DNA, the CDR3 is TGCGCCAGCAGCACTAGGGGGACTAGAGTCCCAGATACGCAGTATTTT. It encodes CASSTRGTRVPDTQYF.